Listed here are 2 T cell receptor beta chains from one sample, sequenced in a study of T cell responses to AZD1222 COVID-19 vaccine. Profiling relied on immunoSEQ multiplex PCR, and the TCRdb table lists in-frame clones only, not all of them. The sample lists 110,000 or so clones, 80% to 95% occurring once. The starting material was peripheral blood, obtained 28 days after the second dose of the MenACWY control vaccine. The receptors derive from an adult who received the MenACWY meningococcal vaccine as a control.

The chain uses TRBV5-6 and TRBJ1-4; D is ambiguous. The CDR3 totals 12 residues. V was trimmed by 4 bases and J by 3 bases, leaving 4 bases between them. Germline assignment: CDR1 SGHDT and CDR2 YYEEEE. The CDR3 DNA reads TGTGCCAGCAGCCAACCTAATGAAAAACTGTTTTTT. This sequence encodes CASSQPNEKLFF. The full variable domain, with the rest looked up from reference TRBV5-6 and TRBJ1-4, is DAGVTQSPTHLIKTRGQQVTLRCSPKSGHDTVSWYQQALGQGPQFIFQYYEEEERQRGNFPDRFSGHQFPNYSSELNVNALLLGDSALYLCASSQPNEKLFFGSGTQLSVL.

The chain uses TRBV7-9 and TRBJ2-3; no firm D call. V lost 5 bases to trimming and J lost 2 bases, with 11 bases between them. The CDR3 is 14 residues long. Germline V gene sequence: CDR1 SEHNR, CDR2 FQNEAQ (reference sequence). In DNA, the CDR3 is TGTGCCAGCAGCCAGGTGTTGTCCACAGATACGCAGTATTTT. This codes for CASSQVLSTDTQYF.